These 24 T cell receptor beta chains came from one sample sequenced in a study of blood T cell repertoires in COVID-19. The repertoire was sequenced with immunoSEQ multiplex PCR; TCRdb's copy has only in-frame clones and lacks some. The data contain 250,000 to 350,000 clones, 88% of them singletons. Sequencing used PBMCs or T cells enriched from blood (not recorded which). The receptors come from a woman aged 55-70 years in a cohort exposed to, infected with or recovered from COVID-19 (not recorded which).

The chain links TRBV5-1 to TRBJ2-3; 9 bases map to TRBD1. Germline CDR1 is SGHRS and CDR2 is YFSETQ. The trim removed 6 bases at V and 1 base at J, leaving 6 bases unmatched. The CDR3 spans 15 residues. The CDR3 nucleotides read TGCGCCAGCACCCCTTGGACAGGGGGCACAGATACGCAGTATTTT. The encoded protein is CASTPWTGGTDTQYF.

The J gene is TRBJ1-1, the V gene TRBV28; no reliable D call. This CDR3 has 13 amino acids. Germline-derived CDR1 and CDR2 are MDHEN and SYDVKM. V was pared by 4 bases and J by 1 base, with 7 bases between. Here the CDR3 reads CASSYTRNTEAFF. The CDR3 DNA reads as TGTGCCAGCAGTTACACAAGGAACACTGAAGCTTTCTTT.

This clone has a handful of counts. The V and J genes are TRBV19 and TRBJ1-2; 9 nucleotides line up with TRBD1. In germline, CDR1 is LNHDA, CDR2 SQIVND (reference sequence). V was clipped by 1 base and J by 2 bases; unmatched bases: 2. The CDR3 covers 15 residues. CDR3 amino acids: CASSIAGTGNYGYTF. The CDR3 DNA sequence: TGTGCCAGTAGTATAGCAGGGACAGGGAACTATGGCTACACCTTC.

The V call is TRBV5-5, the J call TRBJ1-1, with TRBD1 matching 9 bases. The CDR3 loop spans 15 amino acids. Germline V lookup: CDR1 SGHKS, CDR2 YYEKEE (reference sequence). V was clipped by 3 bases and J by 0 bases; unmatched bases: 3. CDR3 protein: CASSSGQGLNTEAFF. In DNA, the CDR3 is TGTGCCAGCAGCTCCGGACAGGGGTTGAACACTGAAGCTTTCTTT. Full variable domain (missing parts from reference TRBV5-5 and TRBJ1-1): DAGVTQSPTHLIKTRGQQVTLRCSPISGHKSVSWYQQVLGQGPQFIFQYYEKEERGRGNFPDRFSARQFPNYSSELNVNALLLGDSALYLCASSSGQGLNTEAFFGQGTRLTVV.

This chain uses TRBV6-2 or TRBV6-3 with TRBJ1-5, with D possibly matching TRBD1 (5 bases). V was clipped by 6 bases and J by 10 bases, with 16 bases between them. The CDR3 runs 13 residues. CDR1 is MNHEY, CDR2 SVGEGT, per germline. CDR3 sequence (DNA): TGTGCCAGCAGCCAACAGGCAATACAACCCCAGCATTTT. Translating gives CASSQQAIQPQHF.

This chain connects TRBV5-6 to TRBJ2-7; 9 bases are shared with TRBD2. The J segment lost 3 bases and the V segment lost 2 bases, leaving 15 bases of the junction unmatched. This CDR3 is 18 amino acids long. CDR1 is SGHDT and CDR2 is YYEEEE in the germline V gene. CDR3 bases: TGTGCCAGCAGCTTAGGTCTACGGACTAGCGACTCCCACTACGAGCAGTACTTC. Its translation is CASSLGLRTSDSHYEQYF.

The rearrangement links TRBV7-2 to TRBJ1-4; 10 bases are a match to TRBD1. This CDR3 is 16 amino acids long. Germline values: CDR1 SGHTA, CDR2 FQGNSA. Trimming removed 5 bases from V and 3 bases from J; junction bases left unmatched: 6. CDR3 protein: CASSHRDRGSNEKLFF. The CDR3 DNA follows: TGTGCCAGCAGCCACCGGGACAGGGGTTCTAATGAAAAACTGTTTTTT.

The rearrangement links TRBV29-1 to TRBJ2-5, with D possibly being TRBD1 (6 bases). In germline, CDR1 is SQVTM, CDR2 ANQGSEA. Trimming took off 7 bases at V and 1 base at J, with 16 bases between the two ends. This CDR3 spans 14 amino acids. CDR3 sequence (DNA): TGCAGCGGTCAGAGGGGGTCCACCCAAGAGACCCAGTACTTC. Protein sequence: CSGQRGSTQETQYF.

The chain links TRBV7-2 to TRBJ2-3; TRBD2 matches at 8 bases. This CDR3 spans 16 amino acids. Germline V gene sequence: CDR1 SGHTA, CDR2 FQGNSA. J lost 2 bases, V lost 4 bases, and 8 bases had no gene match. The CDR3 DNA reads as TGTGCCAGCAGCTGGAGGGCGGGAGGATCCACAGATACGCAGTATTTT. Translating gives CASSWRAGGSTDTQYF.

The chain is built from TRBV5-4 and TRBJ2-1; maybe TRBD2 (5 bases). Between the trimmed V and J ends, which lost 4 bases and 0 bases, there was a span of 14 bases. This CDR3 comprises 16 residues. Germline CDR1 is SGHNT and CDR2 is YYREEE (reference sequence). This CDR3 reads CASSLSASRSYNEQFF. CDR3 nucleotide sequence: TGTGCCAGCAGCCTTAGCGCCAGTCGCTCCTACAATGAGCAGTTCTTC. Full variable domain (rest looked up from reference TRBV5-4 and TRBJ2-1): ETGVTQSPTHLIKTRGQQVTLRCSSQSGHNTVSWYQQALGQGPQFIFQYYREEENGRGNFPPRFSGLQFPNYSSELNVNALELDDSALYLCASSLSASRSYNEQFFGPGTRLTVL.

The chain joins TRBV9 to TRBJ2-5, with a tentative D call TRBD2 (6 bases). The CDR3 spans 15 residues. In germline, CDR1 is SGDLS, CDR2 YYNGEE. Trimming shortened V by 0 bases and J by 3 bases, and 12 bases separated the two germline ends. The CDR3 protein is CASSVEGSGKETQYF. For the CDR3, the DNA is TGTGCCAGCAGCGTAGAGGGTAGCGGTAAAGAGACCCAGTACTTC.

The V call is TRBV28, the J call TRBJ2-7; perhaps TRBD2 as D (6 bases). V shed 9 bases and J shed 5 bases, with 20 bases lying between them. The germline V gene has CDR1 MDHEN and CDR2 SYDVKM. The CDR3 has 14 residues. CDR3 DNA: TGTGCCAGAGGGCCTCGGACTACGAGGCACGAGCAGTACTTC. Translation: CARGPRTTRHEQYF.

This chain connects TRBV5-6 to TRBJ1-6; 9 nucleotides match TRBD1. CDR3 length: 16 amino acids. From germline, CDR1 is SGHDT and CDR2 YYEEEE. Germline trimming cut 0 bases from V and 6 bases from J; bases unmatched to any gene: 4. CDR3 amino acids: CASSLGQGGLNSPLHF. CDR3 DNA: TGTGCCAGCAGCTTGGGACAGGGGGGCCTTAATTCACCCCTCCACTTT. The variable domain in full, completed from reference TRBV5-6 and TRBJ1-6, reads DAGVTQSPTHLIKTRGQQVTLRCSPKSGHDTVSWYQQALGQGPQFIFQYYEEEERQRGNFPDRFSGHQFPNYSSELNVNALLLGDSALYLCASSLGQGGLNSPLHFGNGTRLTVT.

The rearrangement uses TRBV19 and TRBJ1-1, with D tentatively TRBD1 (5 bases). CDR3 size: 14 residues. Trimming removed 7 bases at V and 4 bases at J, with 16 bases between. The germline V gene encodes CDR1 LNHDA and CDR2 SQIVND (reference sequence). CDR3 amino acids: CASIPNTGSTEAFF. CDR3 sequence (DNA): TGTGCCAGTATTCCGAATACAGGATCCACTGAAGCTTTCTTT. The full variable domain, with the rest looked up from reference TRBV19 and TRBJ1-1, is DGGITQSPKYLFRKEGQNVTLSCEQNLNHDAMYWYRQDPGQGLRLIYYSQIVNDFQKGDIAEGYSVSREKKESFPLTVTSAQKNPTAFYLCASIPNTGSTEAFFGQGTRLTVV.

This clone was counted a few times. The rearrangement joins TRBV2 to TRBJ2-1; 8 bases align to TRBD2. The CDR3 is 15 amino acids. With 5 bases clipped from V and 0 bases from J, the junction kept 3 bases outside the gene matches. CDR1 is SNHLY, CDR2 FYNNEI, per germline. The CDR3 DNA sequence: TGTGCCAGCAGTCCGGGGGGGAACTCCTACAATGAGCAGTTCTTC. Protein sequence: CASSPGGNSYNEQFF.

This clone was observed a single time. V and J are TRBV11-1 and TRBJ2-3, with D possibly TRBD2 on 6 matching bases. The CDR3 sequence is 16 residues long. V gave up 2 bases and J gave up 2 bases, with 14 bases separating them. CDR1 is SGHAT, CDR2 FQDESV, per germline (reference sequence). CDR3 amino acids: CASSLRRGPSTDTQYF. In DNA, the CDR3 is TGTGCCAGCAGCTTAAGGAGGGGCCCCTCCACAGATACGCAGTATTTT.

This clone was found once. The chain links TRBV29-1 to TRBJ1-5; the match to TRBD1 covers 9 bases. Germline V gives CDR1 SQVTM, CDR2 ANQGSEA. Unmatched junction bases numbered 6, after V lost 7 bases and J lost 5 bases. This CDR3 region has 13 residues. DNA of the CDR3: TGCAGCGCCGCCCGGGACAGGGATCAGCCCCAGCATTTT. This codes for CSAARDRDQPQHF. Using reference TRBV29-1 and TRBJ1-5 for the parts outside the CDR3, the full variable domain is SAVISQKPSRDICQRGTSLTIQCQVDSQVTMMFWYRQQPGQSLTLIATANQGSEATYESGFVIDKFPISRPNLTFSTLTVSNMSPEDSSIYLCSAARDRDQPQHFGDGTRLSIL.

The CDR3 coding sequence is TGCGCCAGCAGCTTGTCCCAGACTAGCGGAGGCCGAGATACGCAGTATTTT. Amino acid sequence: CASSLSQTSGGRDTQYF. The chain links TRBV5-1 to TRBJ2-3; 9 nucleotides agree with TRBD2. Germline-derived CDR1 and CDR2 are SGHRS and YFSETQ. The CDR3 consists of 17 residues. V lost 1 base to trimming and J lost 5 bases; unmatched junction nucleotides: 11.

This clone appeared once. The chain joins TRBV7-3 to TRBJ2-2; D is undetermined. CDR3 length: 15 residues. The V gene lost 5 bases and the J gene lost 1 base, with 11 bases spanning the gap. Looked up from germline, CDR1 is SGHTA and CDR2 is FQGTGA. CDR3 amino acids: CASSPRPRNTGELFF. DNA of the CDR3: TGTGCCAGCAGCCCCCGCCCCAGGAACACCGGGGAGCTGTTTTTT.

This sequence joins TRBV21-1 and TRBJ2-3; the DNA was not used to check the table's D call, TRBD1. TRBV21-1 is an annotated pseudogene. This CDR3 is 17 amino acids long. The CDR3 protein is CASSKVPRLVSTDTQYF. The CDR3 DNA follows: TGTGCCAGCAGCAAAGTTCCCAGGCTCGTCAGCACAGATACGCAGTATTTT.

The chain couples TRBV18 to TRBJ2-1; tentatively, D is TRBD2 (6 bases). CDR3 size: 15 residues. Looked up from germline, CDR1 is KGHSH and CDR2 is LQKENI. Trimming shortened V by 6 bases and J by 4 bases, and 16 bases separated the two germline ends. The CDR3 nucleotides are TGTGCCAGCTCGGCCTCTAGCGCCGTTTACAATGAGCAGTTCTTC. Translating gives CASSASSAVYNEQFF.

The V call is TRBV28, the J call TRBJ2-7; 8 nucleotides match TRBD1. The CDR3 is made up of 13 amino acids. Germline V CDR1 and CDR2: MDHEN, SYDVKM. Trimming cost V 6 bases and J 2 bases; bases outside gene matches: 3. For the CDR3, the DNA is TGTGCCAGCAGGCACAGGGGGGCCTACGAGCAGTACTTC. It encodes CASRHRGAYEQYF.

The chain joins TRBV28 to TRBJ2-7, with 8 bases fitting TRBD2. Germline CDR1 and CDR2: MDHEN and SYDVKM. Unmatched junction bases numbered 9, after V lost 4 bases and J lost 4 bases. This CDR3 has 15 residues. CDR3: CASSSSSGPVYEQYF. CDR3 DNA sequence: TGTGCCAGCAGTTCCTCTAGCGGGCCGGTATACGAGCAGTACTTC.

The chain employs TRBV19 and TRBJ1-2; TRBD1 is a possible D gene (5 bases). Trimming pared 7 bases from V and 3 bases from J, leaving 6 bases between. Germline CDR1 is LNHDA and CDR2 is SQIVND (reference sequence). The CDR3 spans 11 residues. CDR3 sequence (DNA): TGTGCCAGTACAGGGCACTATGGCTACACCTTC. Its translation is CASTGHYGYTF.